This T cell receptor (beta chain) was recovered during a study of molecular identifiers for immune sequencing clone quantification. General study findings and limits: Barcode collisions between identical TCR molecules could shrink estimates of highly expanded clone sizes.

One entry per CDR3 protein results from TCRdb running MiXCR on the PCR reads. The data contain 6,000 to 9,500 distinct CDR3 sequences, 30% to 35% of them singletons. The CDR3 is 15 amino acids. Germline V gene data show CDR1 as MDHEN and CDR2 as SYDVKM. V lost 1 base to trimming and J lost 2 bases; unmatched junction nucleotides: 3. A few counts support this clonotype. Its specificity is not known. Naive CD8 libraries used about 20,000 to 1,000,000 sorted cells and 10%, 30% or 50% RNA. The origin of this receptor is a human donor in good health. Some libraries in this study had Jurkat cell RNA spiked in. The chain links TRBV28 to TRBJ2-7; 9 positions agree with TRBD2. Sequencing was done on a sample of naive CD8+ T cells from blood, with Jurkat cell RNA spiked in. Subset defined: FACS-sorted CD8+CD4-CCR7+CD45RA+ naive T cells. The CDR3 region is CASSLSVAGAYEQYF. The CDR3, as DNA: TGTGCCAGCAGTTTATCGGTAGCGGGGGCCTACGAGCAGTACTTC.